The subject of this entry is one TCR beta chain. Its antigen is still unknown. These data come from a study of CXCR3-negative and CXCR3-positive naive CD8 T cells. General study results and limits: Across naive subsets, surface CD5 expression was comparable, and TCR strength was inferred from properties of the TRB CDR3. CXCR3-positive naive cells carried more hydrophobic TRB CDR3s than CXCR3-negative naive cells did.

The libraries of TRB cDNA were prepared using 5' RACE with UMI labels. TCRdb re-called the 5' RACE reads; every CDR3 protein appears as one record, without DNA. This sample lists approximately 100,000 distinct CDR3 sequences; its ten largest clones have 1.1%. Germline CDR1 MDHEN, CDR2 SYDVKM. The CDR3 consists of 15 residues. Naivety in CD8+ T cells corresponded to a CD45RO-CCR7+CD27+CD95- phenotype. This receptor was taken from a human donor in good health. Some clones in this sample may be carry-over from other donors' samples. V and J are TRBV28 and TRBJ2-1; TCRdb selects TRBD1, and the lack of DNA leaves this call unchecked. Sample: naive CXCR3+ CD8+ T cells from blood. Regarding subset: CD45RO-CCR7+CD27+CD95- naive CD8+ T cells expressing CXCR3 (TNR3+). The CDR3 sequence is CASSFRDRGYNEQFF.